Listed here are 23 T cell receptor beta chains from one sample, sequenced in a study of tumor-infiltrating lymphocytes in oesophageal squamous cell carcinoma. Each CDR3 protein gets one entry after TCRdb re-called the PCR reads with MiXCR. The sample has roughly 10,000 distinct CDR3 sequences, about 61% seen once. Sequencing input: esophageal tumor tissue. The receptors stem from a male donor with esophageal squamous cell carcinoma.

This chain joins TRBV6-5 and TRBJ2-3, with D maybe TRBD2 (5 bases). The assigned J gene may be wrong: the sequence end matches TRBJ2-1 better. Germline lookup yields CDR1 MNHEY and CDR2 SVGAGI. The CDR3 sequence is 14 residues long. The CDR3 DNA is TGTGCCAGCAGTCCCGACTACTCCTACAATGAGCAGTTCTTC. This codes for CASSPDYSYNEQFF.

By share of the sample, this clonotype is medium-sized. The V gene is TRBV25-1, the J gene TRBJ2-1, with a possible D match to TRBD1 (6 bases). Per germline, CDR1 MGHDK and CDR2 SYGVNS. This CDR3 has 15 amino acids. Trimming removed 6 bases at V and 4 bases at J, with 16 bases between. CDR3 nucleotides: TGTGCCAGCAGGGGAACCGGGACACAATACAATGAGCAGTTCTTC. It specifies CASRGTGTQYNEQFF.

The sample holds many counts of this clonotype. V is TRBV5-4 and J is TRBJ2-2, with D possibly matching TRBD2 (6 bases). Germline V lookup: CDR1 SGHNT, CDR2 YYREEE (reference sequence). The CDR3 has 16 residues. The V and J ends lost 0 bases and 2 bases respectively, with 11 bases between them. The CDR3 nucleotides are TGTGCCAGCAGCTTGGCACGGGAGAGAAACACCGGGGAGCTGTTTTTT. Translating it yields CASSLARERNTGELFF.

A few counts support this clonotype. The chain uses TRBV11-3 and TRBJ2-1; 11 bases match TRBD2. The CDR3 sequence is 15 residues long. Germline CDR1 and CDR2: SGHNT and YENEEA. After removal of 5 bases from V and 4 bases from J, the junction contained 4 bases not matched to a gene. The chain's CDR3 is CASSLGTSGYNEQFF. Here the CDR3 DNA reads TGTGCCAGCAGCCTGGGGACTAGCGGTTACAATGAGCAGTTCTTC. The whole variable domain, remainder taken from reference TRBV11-3 and TRBJ2-1, is EAGVVQSPRYKIIEKKQPVAFWCNPISGHNTLYWYLQNLGQGPELLIRYENEEAVDDSQLPKDRFSAERLKGVDSTLKIQPAELGDSAVYLCASSLGTSGYNEQFFGPGTRLTVL.

With regard to this clonotype: A much larger clone lies a single base off, so this may be a read error. This rearrangement joins TRBV6-1 to TRBJ2-3; D may be TRBD1 or TRBD2 (5 bases each). This CDR3 has 11 residues. CDR1 is MNHNS, CDR2 SASEGT, per germline. Between the trimmed V and J ends, which lost 7 bases and 14 bases, there was a span of 16 bases. Here the CDR3 DNA reads TGTGCCAGCATCGGGACCGGGGAGCTGTATTTT. It encodes CASIGTGELYF.

In its sample, this clonotype ranks as large (0.1 to 1%). The chain recombines TRBV11-3 with TRBJ2-1; perhaps TRBD2 as D (6 bases). Germline V CDR1 and CDR2: SGHNT, YENEEA. Trimming left V 5 bases short and J 0 bases short, with 11 bases between. The CDR3 consists of 15 residues. CDR3 region: CASSRLGSSYNEQFF. Here the CDR3 DNA reads TGTGCCAGCAGCCGACTAGGGAGCTCCTACAATGAGCAGTTCTTC. The full variable domain, with the rest looked up from reference TRBV11-3 and TRBJ2-1, is EAGVVQSPRYKIIEKKQPVAFWCNPISGHNTLYWYLQNLGQGPELLIRYENEEAVDDSQLPKDRFSAERLKGVDSTLKIQPAELGDSAVYLCASSRLGSSYNEQFFGPGTRLTVL.

The table lists this clonotype with many counts. The CDR3 sequence: CASSRRVGANSPLHF. In DNA form, the CDR3 reads TGTGCCAGCAGCCGGAGGGTAGGCGCCAATTCACCCCTCCACTTT. The V gene is TRBV11-3, the J gene TRBJ1-6, with D unresolved. Trimming removed 5 bases at V and 7 bases at J, with 15 bases between. The CDR3 sequence is 15 residues long. CDR1 and CDR2 from the germline V gene are SGHNT and YENEEA.

Written as DNA, the CDR3 is TGTGCCAGCAGCTTGGCGACTAGCGGGGGGGGGCTCGAGACCCAGTACTTC. It encodes CASSLATSGGGLETQYF. V gene TRBV5-4 combines with J gene TRBJ2-5, with 14 bases identical to TRBD2. Germline CDR1 SGHNT, CDR2 YYREEE (reference sequence). The V segment lost 0 bases and the J segment 5 bases; nucleotides outside the gene matches: 6. The CDR3 has 17 residues.

This clonotype occurred once. This CDR3 reads CASSRDRTDTQYF. The CDR3 bases are TGTGCCAGCAGCCGGGACAGGACAGATACGCAGTATTTT. This sequence joins TRBV7-2 and TRBJ2-3; 8 nucleotides align to TRBD1. The CDR3 extends over 13 amino acids. Germline trimming cut 5 bases from V and 3 bases from J; bases unmatched to any gene: 1. In germline, CDR1 is SGHTA, CDR2 FQGNSA.

By sample share, this clonotype is medium-sized. This chain connects TRBV27 to TRBJ2-1; 8 nucleotides line up with TRBD2. This CDR3 is 13 amino acids long. Losses at the gene ends were 8 bases for V and 5 bases for J; bases not matched to a gene: 5. Per germline, CDR1 MNHEY and CDR2 SMNVEV (reference sequence). Here the CDR3 DNA reads TGTGCCAGCGCGGGGGGAGCAAACAATGAGCAGTTCTTC. It specifies CASAGGANNEQFF.

This clonotype has just a few counts. The genes are TRBV7-6 and TRBJ2-1; no firm D call. The CDR3 spans 15 residues. Germline V gene sequence: CDR1 SGHVS, CDR2 FNYEAQ. The V gene lost 8 bases and the J gene lost 5 bases, with 19 bases spanning the gap. CDR3 residues: CASGTRAPRDNEQFF. Written as DNA, the CDR3 is TGTGCCAGCGGAACGAGAGCACCCCGGGACAATGAGCAGTTCTTC.

The rearrangement joins TRBV7-6 to TRBJ2-5, with D possibly matching TRBD2 (5 bases). The J call may be faulty, since TRBJ2-1 better matches the DNA end. The CDR3 has 17 residues. The germline V gene has CDR1 SGHVS and CDR2 FNYEAQ. The CDR3, as DNA: TGTGCCAGCAGCACCGCTTCTGATCTAGCTCGGAACAATGAGCAGTTCTTC. Amino acids: CASSTASDLARNNEQFF.

V is TRBV7-2 and J is TRBJ1-4; 12 positions match TRBD1. The germline V gene has CDR1 SGHTA and CDR2 FQGNSA. CDR3 size: 17 residues. Trimming cost V 5 bases and J 8 bases; bases outside gene matches: 12. CDR3 coding DNA: TGTGCCAGCAGCCCCCGGGACAGGGGGCGAGTCGGGGAAAAACTGTTTTTT. It codes for CASSPRDRGRVGEKLFF.

This clonotype was counted only a few times. The chain joins TRBV7-9 to TRBJ2-3, with TRBD2 matching 8 bases. Germline V gene data show CDR1 as SEHNR and CDR2 as FQNEAQ (reference sequence). The CDR3 is 14 amino acids. V was pared by 5 bases and J by 5 bases, with 6 bases of the junction left unmatched. This CDR3 reads CASSLGLAGDTQYF. In DNA, the CDR3 is TGTGCCAGCAGCCTTGGACTAGCAGGAGATACGCAGTATTTT.

The chain couples TRBV6-5 to TRBJ2-5; perhaps TRBD2 as D (5 bases). The J call is in doubt because the DNA end fits TRBJ2-7 better. This CDR3 has 13 residues. Germline V gene data show CDR1 as MNHEY and CDR2 as SVGAGI. In DNA, the CDR3 is TGTGCCAGCAGGGAACCTGGACTGTACGAGCAGTACTTC. Its translation is CASREPGLYEQYF.

This clonotype is medium-sized (0.01 to 0.1%) in the sample. One junction end does not reproduce the germline sequence, and a read error may be involved. This chain links TRBV28 with TRBJ2-3; 13 bases match TRBD2. The CDR3 consists of 19 residues. Germline-derived CDR1 and CDR2 are MDHEN and SYDVKM. CDR3 sequence (DNA): TGTGCCAGCAGCTTATGGGGACTAGCGGGACCCTCTAGCACAGATACGCAGTATTTT. It translates to CASSLWGLAGPSSTDTQYF.

As concerns this clonotype: One end of the junction varies from germline; a read error may be responsible. The chain combines TRBV7-6 with TRBJ2-3; 14 nucleotides match TRBD2. CDR3 length: 15 residues. From germline, CDR1 is SGHVS and CDR2 FNYEAQ. CDR3 residues: CASSRLAGGVDTQYF. The CDR3 nucleotides read TGTGCTAGCAGCCGACTAGCGGGGGGGGTAGATACGCAGTATTTT. The full variable domain, with the rest looked up from reference TRBV7-6 and TRBJ2-3, is GAGVSQSPRYKVTKRGQDVALRCDPISGHVSLYWYRQALGQGPEFLTYFNYEAQQDKSGLPNDRFSAERPEGSISTLTIQRTEQRDSAMYRCASSRLAGGVDTQYFGPGTRLTVL.

The V gene is TRBV7-3, the J gene TRBJ2-1, with TRBD2 matching over 7 bases. The germline V gene encodes CDR1 SGHTA and CDR2 FQGTGA. V lost 5 bases and J lost 7; bases outside the gene matches: 14. The CDR3 contains 16 residues. The CDR3: CASSHNAGARHNEQFF. CDR3 sequence (DNA): TGTGCCAGCAGCCACAACGCGGGAGCCCGACATAATGAGCAGTTCTTC.

This clonotype was seen a handful of times. V and J are TRBV7-9 and TRBJ1-2; TRBD1 might be the D (5 bases). The ends were cut back, 3 bases at V and 2 bases at J, with 13 bases in the middle. The CDR3 has 15 residues. Germline CDR1 and CDR2: SEHNR and FQNEAQ (reference sequence). This CDR3 is CASSLGQAPNYGYTF. The CDR3 region has the DNA TGTGCCAGCAGCTTGGGGCAGGCACCCAACTATGGCTACACCTTC.

The rearrangement uses TRBV27 and TRBJ1-5, with D perhaps matching TRBD1 (5 bases). Trimming took off 1 base at V and 6 bases at J, with 13 bases between the two ends. This CDR3 region has 15 residues. Germline assignment: CDR1 MNHEY and CDR2 SMNVEV (reference sequence). In DNA form, the CDR3 reads TGTGCCAGCAGTTTATGGTCAACAGGAGGTCAGCCCCAGCATTTT. Translating it yields CASSLWSTGGQPQHF.

The chain has TRBV5-1 and TRBJ1-2, with TRBD1 matching 10 bases. Germline trimming cut 4 bases from V and 8 bases from J; bases unmatched to any gene: 8. This CDR3 is 14 amino acids long. The germline gives CDR1 SGHRS, CDR2 YFSETQ. CDR3 bases: TGCGCCAGCAGCCCCGGGGGGACAGGGGAAGGCTACACCTTC. It codes for CASSPGGTGEGYTF.

This chain joins TRBV28 and TRBJ2-1, with 9 bases fitting TRBD2. The CDR3 runs 15 residues. V trimming: 8 bases; J trimming: 2 bases; junction bases outside the gene matches: 7. Per the germline V gene, CDR1 is MDHEN and CDR2 is SYDVKM. This CDR3 reads CASVAGVLTYNEQFF. CDR3 nucleotide sequence: TGTGCCAGCGTAGCGGGAGTGCTAACCTACAATGAGCAGTTCTTC.

This clonotype was seen only a few times. V gene TRBV7-3 combines with J gene TRBJ2-1; the D gene is possibly TRBD2 (6 bases). Trimming cost V 4 bases and J 5 bases, with 15 bases left between them. CDR1 SGHTA and CDR2 FQGTGA come from the germline V gene. The CDR3 is made up of 15 amino acids. This chain's CDR3 is CASSSGRDLHNEQFF. CDR3 DNA sequence: TGTGCCAGCAGCTCCGGGCGGGACCTACACAATGAGCAGTTCTTC.